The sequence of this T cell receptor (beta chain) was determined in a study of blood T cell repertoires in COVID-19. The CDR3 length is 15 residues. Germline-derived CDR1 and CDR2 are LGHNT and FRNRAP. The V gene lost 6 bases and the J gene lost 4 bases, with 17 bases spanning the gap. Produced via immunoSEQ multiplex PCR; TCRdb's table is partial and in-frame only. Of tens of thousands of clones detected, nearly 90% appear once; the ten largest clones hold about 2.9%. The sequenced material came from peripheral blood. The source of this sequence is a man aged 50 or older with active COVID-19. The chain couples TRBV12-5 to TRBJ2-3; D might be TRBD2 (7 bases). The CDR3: CASGALGGPADTQYF. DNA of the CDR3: TGTGCTAGTGGAGCCCTCGGGGGGCCCGCAGATACGCAGTATTTT.